This is a list of T cell receptor beta chains from one sample in a study of blood T cell repertoires in COVID-19. Method: immunoSEQ multiplex PCR; TCRdb's copy keeps in-frame clones and lacks some. Among about 210,000 clones, 80% were seen once, and the ten largest hold 13%. Sequences were obtained from peripheral blood. These receptors came from a human donor in a cohort sampled during active COVID-19. Each CDR3 is given with its conserved first and last residue. The D gene is left open where the match is weak. Not all rows give a size; the values are once, few, many and, for expanded clones, a class.

TGTGCCAGCAGTTTCGGACAAGGAAACACCATATATTTT	CASSFGQGNTIYF	-	13	-	TRBV27	TRBJ1-3
TGTGCCAGCAGCTGGGGGACTCGCCCCCAGAGCACCGGGGAGCTGTTTTTT	CASSWGTRPQSTGELFF	-	17	once	TRBV5-4	TRBJ2-2
TGCGCCAGCAGCCAAGATTGGGACAGGGGGGATACGCAGTATTTT	CASSQDWDRGDTQYF	TRBD1	15	-	TRBV4-1	TRBJ2-3
TGTGCCAGCAGTGGTGGGGGCTTTGGTTCACCCCTCCACTTT	CASSGGGFGSPLHF	-	14	-	TRBV5-4	TRBJ1-6
TGTGCCAGCAGCCGAAGACTAGCGGGGGCCTACACCGGGGAGCTGTTTTTT	CASSRRLAGAYTGELFF	TRBD2	17	-	TRBV5-4	TRBJ2-2
TGTGCCAGCAGGGAGGGGACCGCAGGATCCCAGCATTTT	CASREGTAGSQHF	-	13	-	TRBV6-5	TRBJ1-5
TGCGCCAGCAGCCAAGATCTAGGGGGTTTCCAGAATTCACCCCTCCACTTT	CASSQDLGGFQNSPLHF	-	17	-	TRBV4-1	TRBJ1-6
TGTGCCAGCTCACCGGACAGGGGGTCCTACAATGAGCAGTTCTTC	CASSPDRGSYNEQFF	TRBD1	15	-	TRBV18	TRBJ2-1
TGTGCCAGCAGCTTAGGTGTTAGCGGGGGTGAGACCCAGTACTTC	CASSLGVSGGETQYF	TRBD2	15	-	TRBV7-2	TRBJ2-5
TGTGCCAGCAGCGTCTACAGGGGGCCAGATACGCAGTATTTT	CASSVYRGPDTQYF	TRBD1	14	-	TRBV27	TRBJ2-3
TGTGCTAGTGGTTTGGTACCACACCGGGATAACTATGGCTACACCTTC	CASGLVPHRDNYGYTF	-	16	-	TRBV12-5	TRBJ1-2
TGCGCCAGCAGCCCAAGTACAGCCTATGGCTACACCTTC	CASSPSTAYGYTF	-	13	-	TRBV5-1	TRBJ1-2
TGCGCCAGCAGCTTCTACCAGGGTTGGGGCACCGGGGAGCTGTTTTTT	CASSFYQGWGTGELFF	-	16	-	TRBV5-1	TRBJ2-2
TGTGCCAGCAGCTTAGGGAGTAGTATCTACAATGAGCAGTTCTTC	CASSLGSSIYNEQFF	-	15	few	TRBV7-9	TRBJ2-1
TGTGCCAGCAGCCCCTACAGGGGGCGCGGCTACACCTTC	CASSPYRGRGYTF	TRBD1	13	-	TRBV11-2	TRBJ1-2